A selection of T cell receptor beta chains follows, all from one sample in a study of CD8+ T cells in alopecia areata. Method: immunoSEQ multiplex PCR; TCRdb's copy keeps in-frame clones and lacks some. The sample has about 140,000 clones; more than 85% are singletons. Sample: CD8+ T cells sorted from blood, taken at week 4, from a patient treated with tofacitinib. Receptors were obtained from a human donor with alopecia areata. The CDR3 runs from the conserved cysteine through the conserved F or W. The D gene is left open where the match is weak. Some rows have no size entry. The others give once, few or many, or a class for an expanded clone.

D gene: -; V gene: TRBV6-1; J gene: TRBJ2-2; clone size: -; CDR3 protein: CAFMRSNTGELFF; CDR3 DNA: TGTGCCTTTATGAGGTCGAACACCGGGGAGCTGTTTTTT
D gene: -; V gene: TRBV30; J gene: TRBJ2-1; clone size: -; CDR3 protein: CAWSAHLYNEQFF; CDR3 DNA: TGTGCCTGGAGTGCACACCTCTACAATGAGCAGTTCTTC
D gene: -; V gene: TRBV9; J gene: TRBJ2-7; clone size: -; CDR3 protein: CASSYGGKEQYF; CDR3 DNA: TGTGCCAGCAGCTATGGCGGGAAGGAGCAGTACTTC
D gene: -; V gene: TRBV7-2; J gene: TRBJ2-1; clone size: -; CDR3 protein: CASSPDRPLAEQFF; CDR3 DNA: TGTGCCAGCAGCCCCGACAGACCCCTCGCTGAGCAGTTCTTC
D gene: TRBD2; V gene: TRBV7-3; J gene: TRBJ2-3; clone size: few; CDR3 protein: CASSRGTRDTDTQYF; CDR3 DNA: TGTGCCAGCAGCCGTGGGACTAGAGACACAGATACGCAGTATTTT
D gene: -; V gene: TRBV19; J gene: TRBJ1-5; clone size: -; CDR3 protein: CASSIEGGALNQPQHF; CDR3 DNA: TGTGCCAGTAGTATAGAAGGCGGGGCCCTCAATCAGCCCCAGCATTTT
D gene: TRBD1; V gene: TRBV30; J gene: TRBJ2-7; clone size: -; CDR3 protein: CAWSSGGGYEQYF; CDR3 DNA: TGTGCCTGGAGTTCAGGGGGTGGGTACGAGCAGTACTTC
D gene: TRBD1; V gene: TRBV11-2; J gene: TRBJ2-7; clone size: -; CDR3 protein: CASSSGQGYYEQYF; CDR3 DNA: TGTGCCAGCAGCTCGGGACAGGGGTACTACGAGCAGTACTTC
D gene: -; V gene: TRBV6-5; J gene: TRBJ1-3; clone size: -; CDR3 protein: CASSSGADTIYF; CDR3 DNA: TGTGCCAGCAGTTCAGGGGCGGACACCATATATTTT
D gene: -; V gene: TRBV5-1; J gene: TRBJ2-2; clone size: -; CDR3 protein: CASSLAPGQMEIMGELFF; CDR3 DNA: TGCGCCAGCAGCTTGGCCCCGGGACAAATGGAGATTATGGGGGAGCTGTTTTTT
D gene: -; V gene: TRBV29-1; J gene: TRBJ2-3; clone size: -; CDR3 protein: CSVDLVASDTQYF; CDR3 DNA: TGCAGCGTTGACCTGGTAGCTTCGGATACGCAGTATTTT
D gene: TRBD1; V gene: TRBV13; J gene: TRBJ1-1; clone size: -; CDR3 protein: CASSPTSGTASSTEAFF; CDR3 DNA: TGTGCCAGCAGCCCTACCTCGGGGACAGCCTCGAGCACTGAAGCTTTCTTT
D gene: -; V gene: TRBV29-1; J gene: TRBJ2-7; clone size: -; CDR3 protein: CSVEMGSSSYEQYF; CDR3 DNA: TGCAGCGTTGAGATGGGGTCCAGCTCCTACGAGCAGTACTTC
D gene: -; V gene: TRBV18; J gene: TRBJ2-5; clone size: -; CDR3 protein: CASSPPTDKETQYF; CDR3 DNA: TGTGCCAGCTCACCGCCGACAGATAAAGAGACCCAGTACTTC